Sequencing of this T cell receptor (beta chain) was carried out in a study of T cell responses to AZD1222 COVID-19 vaccine. Study findings and constraints: Most donors were white British and more were female, and clonal diversity was possibly underestimated. Compared with day 0, the breadth and depth of the Spike-specific TCR repertoire rose significantly after two doses of AZD1222.

Note on this clone: Its antigen is unidentified.

The germline V gene encodes CDR1 SGHKS and CDR2 YYEKEE (reference sequence). Trimming cost V 3 bases and J 3 bases, with 7 bases left between them. This CDR3 region has 12 residues. The table came from immunoSEQ multiplex PCR; TCRdb's copy has only in-frame clones and leaves some out. The table records 95,000 to 120,000 clones, 85% to 90% of them present only once. The TCR sequence derives from an adult in good health. The rearrangement links TRBV5-5 to TRBJ2-7; D not resolved. Sequenced material: peripheral blood, taken on day 0 of AZD1222 vaccination. The CDR3 is CASSYSIYEQYF. CDR3 nucleotides: TGTGCCAGCAGCTATAGTATCTACGAGCAGTACTTC. Drawing the rest from reference TRBV5-5 and TRBJ2-7, the complete variable domain is DAGVTQSPTHLIKTRGQQVTLRCSPISGHKSVSWYQQVLGQGPQFIFQYYEKEERGRGNFPDRFSARQFPNYSSELNVNALLLGDSALYLCASSYSIYEQYFGPGTRLTVT.